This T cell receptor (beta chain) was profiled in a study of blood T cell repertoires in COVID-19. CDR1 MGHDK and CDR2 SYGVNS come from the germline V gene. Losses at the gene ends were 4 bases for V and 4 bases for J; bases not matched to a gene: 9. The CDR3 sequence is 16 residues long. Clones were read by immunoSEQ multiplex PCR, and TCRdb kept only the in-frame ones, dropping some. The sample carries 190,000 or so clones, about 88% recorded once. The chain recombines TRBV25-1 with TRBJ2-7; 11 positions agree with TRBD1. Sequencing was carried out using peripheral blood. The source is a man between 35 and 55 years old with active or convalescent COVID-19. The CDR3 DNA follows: TGTGCCAGCAGTGCCGCCCTAGGACAGGGGGCGTACGAGCAGTACTTC. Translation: CASSAALGQGAYEQYF.